The count of the clone carrying this T cell receptor beta chain is one. Its antigen is currently unknown. Every one of the patients relapsed after autologous stem cell transplantation (brentuximab vedotin exposure was variable). This record belongs to a study of PD-1 blockade in classical Hodgkin lymphoma. Germline loops: CDR1 SGHAT, CDR2 FQNNGV. V lost 5 bases to trimming and J lost 2 bases, with 12 bases between them. The CDR3 spans 14 residues. This table comes from immunoSEQ multiplex PCR, and its TCRdb copy is limited to in-frame clones, with some not included. Of tens of thousands of clones listed, roughly 89% are singletons. The study's findings and limits: Healthy donors were reported to have higher baseline TCR diversity than newly diagnosed patients. Repertoires differed for reasons still undefined, possibly disease activity or prior therapy. Newly diagnosed patients and complete responders had comparable diversity at baseline. It was CD4+ TCR diversity, not CD8+, that rose significantly by C4D1.

The chain carries TRBV11-2 and TRBJ1-1, with D tentatively TRBD1 (6 bases). The input for sequencing was peripheral blood mononuclear cells (PBMCs), taken before the second cycle of nivolumab. This TCR derives from a human donor with classical Hodgkin lymphoma. CDR3 region: CASSQMGANTEAFF. Here the CDR3 DNA reads TGTGCCAGCAGCCAAATGGGGGCAAACACTGAAGCTTTCTTT.